These 23 T cell receptor beta chains came from one sample sequenced in a study of technical replicates of blood from several donors. TCRdb's table, derived via immunoSEQ multiplex PCR, lists solely in-frame clones and lacks some. This table holds about 100,000 clones, approximately 95% found once. Material for sequencing was T cells isolated from PBMCs. All receptors come from a human donor in good health.

CDR3 region: CASSRTSEPQETQYF. CDR3 nucleotides: TGTGCCAGCAGCCGGACTAGCGAGCCCCAAGAGACCCAGTACTTC. V gene TRBV25-1 combines with J gene TRBJ2-5; 9 bases fit TRBD2. The V and J ends lost 6 bases and 1 base, in that order; junction bases with no gene match: 6. Germline V CDR1 and CDR2: MGHDK, SYGVNS. The CDR3 is 15 amino acids.

The CDR3 coding sequence is TGTGCCAGCAGCTTAGGTGGGACAGGGGATAGGGGGCAGTACTTC. Protein: CASSLGGTGDRGQYF. J is TRBJ2-7 and V is TRBV7-9, with 10 bases aligning to TRBD1. The length of the CDR3 is 15 residues. J gave up 9 bases and V 1 base, and 9 bases lay outside the gene matches. Germline V gene data show CDR1 as SEHNR and CDR2 as FQNEAQ (reference sequence). Together with reference TRBV7-9 and TRBJ2-7, the CDR3 gives the full variable domain: DTGVSQNPRHKITKRGQNVTFRCDPISEHNRLYWYRQTLGQGPEFLTYFQNEAQLEKSRLLSDRFSAERPKGSFSTLEIQRTEQGDSAMYLCASSLGGTGDRGQYFGPGTRLTVT.

The chain uses TRBV20-1 and TRBJ2-7, with a tentative D call TRBD2 (5 bases). CDR1 and CDR2 from the germline V gene are DFQATT and SNEGSKA (reference sequence). The V end lost 3 bases, the J end lost 4 bases, and 7 bases lay between the germline ends. The CDR3 covers 11 residues. As DNA, the CDR3 is TGCAGTGCTAGGGAGGCGTACGAGCAGTACTTC. Its protein is CSAREAYEQYF.

For the CDR3, the DNA is TGCGCCAGCAGCCATGCAACCACTAGCGGGAGGGCCTTGGCAGATACGCAGTATTTT. It is translated as CASSHATTSGRALADTQYF. This rearrangement joins TRBV4-1 to TRBJ2-3, with TRBD2 matching over 13 bases. The CDR3 contains 19 residues. J lost 4 bases, V lost 3 bases, and 13 bases had no gene match. Germline V gene sequence: CDR1 MGHRA, CDR2 YSYEKL.

The genes are TRBV27 and TRBJ2-2, with 9 bases matching TRBD2. V lost 4 bases, J lost 1 base, and 10 bases stayed unmatched. The germline V gene encodes CDR1 MNHEY and CDR2 SMNVEV (reference sequence). The CDR3 runs 18 residues. CDR3 coding DNA: TGTGCCAGCAGTTGGAATAGCGGGAGCTGGGAGAACACCGGGGAGCTGTTTTTT. It yields the protein CASSWNSGSWENTGELFF.

This chain joins TRBV5-1 and TRBJ2-1; D gene ambiguous. Germline V gives CDR1 SGHRS, CDR2 YFSETQ. Trimming took off 2 bases at V and 6 bases at J, with 12 bases between the two ends. CDR3 length: 14 amino acids. The CDR3 DNA follows: TGCGCCAGCAGCTTAGCTATCCCTCTCAATGAGCAGTTCTTC. Encoded protein: CASSLAIPLNEQFF.

J is TRBJ2-1 and V is TRBV6-4; maybe TRBD2 (5 bases). This CDR3 is 15 amino acids long. Trimming removed 2 bases from V and 2 bases from J, with 10 bases in between. Looked up from germline, CDR1 is MRHNA and CDR2 is SNTAGT. The CDR3 region is CASSDVAQAYNEQFF. In DNA form, the CDR3 reads TGTGCCAGCAGTGACGTAGCGCAAGCCTACAATGAGCAGTTCTTC.

The V and J genes are TRBV18 and TRBJ2-1; D is unclear. The CDR3 length is 15 residues. Trimming stripped 2 bases from V and 0 bases from J, with 8 bases between. The germline V gene has CDR1 KGHSH and CDR2 LQKENI. Here the CDR3 reads CASSPSSGSYNEQFF. Here the CDR3 DNA reads TGTGCCAGCTCACCATCCTCGGGCTCCTACAATGAGCAGTTCTTC.

This clone was counted a single time. The rearrangement links TRBV11-2 to TRBJ1-2; D not certain. Germline V gives CDR1 SGHAT, CDR2 FQNNGV. The ends were cut back, 5 bases at V and 3 bases at J, with 13 bases in the middle. The CDR3 loop spans 14 amino acids. The CDR3 sequence: CASSAGTFYYGYTF. The CDR3 bases are TGTGCCAGCAGCGCGGGCACTTTCTACTATGGCTACACCTTC.

This chain uses TRBV19 with TRBJ2-3; 9 bases fit TRBD1. The CDR3 covers 16 residues. Per the germline V gene, CDR1 is LNHDA and CDR2 is SQIVND (reference sequence). The ends lost 5 bases at V and 4 bases at J; junction bases unmatched: 10. The CDR3 sequence: CASSDGTGKLADTQYF. The CDR3 DNA reads as TGTGCCAGTAGTGACGGGACAGGGAAGCTGGCAGATACGCAGTATTTT.

The chain couples TRBV9 to TRBJ1-4, with D possibly being TRBD1 (6 bases). V was trimmed by 7 bases and J by 3 bases, leaving 13 bases between them. CDR1 is SGDLS, CDR2 YYNGEE, per germline. The CDR3 sequence is 14 residues long. Here the CDR3 DNA reads TGTGCCAGCCGTGGCAGGGGACCTAATGAAAAACTGTTTTTT. Encoded protein: CASRGRGPNEKLFF.

The rearrangement joins TRBV19 to TRBJ2-5; D is perhaps TRBD1 (5 bases). The germline CDR1 and CDR2 sequences are LNHDA and SQIVND (reference sequence). The CDR3 loop spans 10 amino acids. Trimming removed 11 bases at V and 5 bases at J, with 9 bases between. The CDR3 is CASGIETQYF. The CDR3 DNA is TGTGCCTCAGGGATCGAGACCCAGTACTTC.

The chain carries TRBV5-4 and TRBJ2-2, with 7 positions matching TRBD2. CDR1 is SGHNT, CDR2 YYREEE, per germline (reference sequence). V was pared by 2 bases and J by 4 bases, with 8 bases of the junction left unmatched. This CDR3 has 16 amino acids. The CDR3 sequence: CASSLGGVAGTGELFF. The DNA of the CDR3 is TGTGCCAGCAGCTTAGGAGGAGTAGCGGGCACCGGGGAGCTGTTTTTT.

The chain employs TRBV5-1 and TRBJ2-1; D gene uncertain. CDR3 length: 14 amino acids. Germline V gene lookup returns CDR1 SGHRS and CDR2 YFSETQ. V lost 6 bases and J lost 4, with 14 bases in between. The CDR3 DNA follows: TGCGCCAGCAAGGTCGCGGATCTATACAATGAGCAGTTCTTC. Translating it yields CASKVADLYNEQFF.

V and J are TRBV15 and TRBJ2-7; 8 nucleotides align to TRBD2. Losses at the gene ends were 8 bases for V and 5 bases for J; bases not matched to a gene: 11. The length of the CDR3 is 14 residues. Germline V gives CDR1 LNHNV, CDR2 YYDKDF (reference sequence). The CDR3 loop is CATSRERETNEQYF. DNA of the CDR3: TGTGCCACCTCCCGGGAGCGGGAGACGAACGAGCAGTACTTC. Combining the CDR3 with reference TRBV15 and TRBJ2-7 gives the whole variable domain DAMVIQNPRYQVTQFGKPVTLSCSQTLNHNVMYWYQQKSSQAPKLLFHYYDKDFNNEADTPDNFQSRRPNTSFCFLDIRSPGLGDTAMYLCATSRERETNEQYFGPGTRLTVT.

The chain carries TRBV28 and TRBJ1-1; weak D call: TRBD1 (5 bases). The CDR3 consists of 15 residues. Deletions cut 7 bases from V and 2 bases from J, with 17 bases between. Germline CDR1 is MDHEN and CDR2 is SYDVKM. CDR3 region: CASNEIDSLNTEAFF. The CDR3 DNA reads TGTGCCAGCAACGAGATAGACAGTCTCAACACTGAAGCTTTCTTT.

The V call is TRBV2, the J call TRBJ2-5; TRBD2 is a possible D gene (6 bases). This CDR3 is built from 15 residues. Germline V gives CDR1 SNHLY, CDR2 FYNNEI. V lost 4 bases to trimming and J lost 5 bases, with 17 bases between them. CDR3 DNA sequence: TGTGCCAGCAGTGCGACTAGTGGTGCTATTGAGACCCAGTACTTC. This gives the protein CASSATSGAIETQYF.

CDR3 coding DNA: TGTGCCAGCAGCCCCAGTCTTCGGAGCTCCTACAATGAGCAGTTCTTC. It yields the protein CASSPSLRSSYNEQFF. V is TRBV7-9 and J is TRBJ2-1, with D unclear. This CDR3 has 16 amino acids. V lost 5 bases and J 0 bases, leaving 14 bases between the germline ends. Germline CDR1 SEHNR, CDR2 FQNEAQ (reference sequence).

The rearrangement joins TRBV11-2 to TRBJ2-3, with no clear D. The CDR3 is 16 residues long. The germline gives CDR1 SGHAT, CDR2 FQNNGV. Trimming cost V 2 bases and J 6 bases, with 18 bases left between them. The CDR3 loop reads CASSLLPAPVLDTQYF. For the CDR3, the DNA is TGTGCCAGCAGCTTATTGCCTGCCCCGGTTTTGGATACGCAGTATTTT.

The rearrangement uses TRBV5-3 and TRBJ2-7, with D possibly being TRBD1 (5 bases). TRBV5-3 is reported as an ORF; its role is uncertain. CDR3 size: 14 residues. Trimming removed 2 bases at V and 1 base at J, with 10 bases between. The CDR3 nucleotides read TGTGCCAGAAGCTTTCAGGGATCTTCCTACGAGCAGTACTTC. Protein product: CARSFQGSSYEQYF.

The chain is built from TRBV7-2 and TRBJ1-5; D is ambiguous. The germline V and J ends were trimmed by 1 base and 7 bases, with 8 bases remaining between them. CDR3 size: 13 residues. The germline gives CDR1 SGHTA, CDR2 FQGNSA. CDR3 amino acids: CASSLGGLQPQHF. The CDR3 DNA follows: TGTGCCAGCAGCTTAGGAGGTCTACAGCCCCAGCATTTT. Based on the CDR3 plus reference TRBV7-2 and TRBJ1-5, the full variable domain is GAGVSQSPSNKVTEKGKDVELRCDPISGHTALYWYRQSLGQGLEFLIYFQGNSAPDKSGLPSDRFSAERTGGSVSTLTIQRTQQEDSAVYLCASSLGGLQPQHFGDGTRLSIL.

The chain carries TRBV6-5 and TRBJ2-5; D possibly corresponds to TRBD1 (6 bases). Germline V gene lookup returns CDR1 MNHEY and CDR2 SVGAGI. The CDR3 totals 16 residues. Trimming stripped 3 bases from V and 2 bases from J, with 16 bases between. As DNA, the CDR3 is TGTGCCAGCAGTTATTTTAGGGGTCAGGGGCAAGAGACCCAGTACTTC. Residues: CASSYFRGQGQETQYF.

This clone was seen only once. The chain carries TRBV21-1 and TRBJ1-5; the D call TRBD1 from the table was never checked on the DNA. TRBV21-1 is a pseudogene. The CDR3 is made up of 15 amino acids. The CDR3 spells CASISGGSPNQPQHF. CDR3 DNA sequence: TGTGCCAGCATAAGTGGGGGCAGCCCTAATCAGCCCCAGCATTTT.